This passage covers 30 T cell receptor beta chains from one sample sequenced in a study of regulatory T cells in long-lasting Graves disease. Time point meaning: newly diagnosed GD, antithyroid drugs for less than 3 months. TCR sequences were obtained from RNA taken from PBMCs. Building the TCR beta libraries relied on iRepertoire HTBI primers, and CDR3 regions underwent Arm-PCR. TCRdb recomputed calls from the multiplex PCR reads with MiXCR, one row per CDR3 protein. The data hold some 250,000 distinct CDR3 sequences, with around 19% observed a single time. The same sample was also used in a study of T cells in Graves' hyperthyroidism and ophthalmopathy.

The sequences come from peripheral blood mononuclear cells (PBMCs), collected at new diagnosis, from a patient treated with antithyroid drugs. These receptors all come from a woman aged 25-40 years with Graves disease.

This clonotype came up many times. The chain joins TRBV2 to TRBJ1-1; 9 bases are a match to TRBD1. V lost 3 bases and J lost 1; bases outside the gene matches: 0. Germline CDR1 is SNHLY and CDR2 is FYNNEI. The CDR3 is made up of 14 amino acids. In nucleotides, the CDR3 is TGTGCCAGCAGTGAGGACAGGGGGAACACTGAAGCTTTCTTT. Encoded protein: CASSEDRGNTEAFF. The full variable domain, rest sourced from reference TRBV2 and TRBJ1-1, is EPEVTQTPSHQVTQMGQEVILRCVPISNHLYFYWYRQILGQKVEFLVSFYNNEISEKSEIFDDQFSVERPDGSNFTLKIRSTKLEDSAMYFCASSEDRGNTEAFFGQGTRLTVV.

This clonotype was picked up many times. The V and J genes are TRBV7-2 and TRBJ2-1; D is possibly TRBD1 (5 bases). The V gene lost 2 bases and the J gene lost 0 bases, with 14 bases spanning the gap. CDR3 length: 17 amino acids. Germline V CDR1 and CDR2: SGHTA, FQGNSA. The CDR3 nucleotides are TGTGCCAGCAGCTTACTACAGGCAAGACGCTCCTACAATGAGCAGTTCTTC. Translated, it gives CASSLLQARRSYNEQFF.

This clonotype was observed at least ten times. V gene TRBV15 combines with J gene TRBJ1-2; 9 bases fit TRBD1. From germline, CDR1 is LNHNV and CDR2 YYDKDF (reference sequence). The junction had 6 bases not matched to a gene; V was cut back by 0 bases and J by 4 bases. There are 16 residues in the CDR3. DNA for the CDR3: TGTGCCACCAGCAGAGATTTAAAGGACAGGGGCTATGGCTACACCTTC. This codes for CATSRDLKDRGYGYTF.

This clonotype was detected many times. The gene calls are TRBV3-1 and TRBJ1-3; D remains unclear. CDR1 LGHDT and CDR2 YNNKEL come from the germline V gene (reference sequence). The CDR3 runs 15 residues. V was pared by 1 base and J by 5 bases, with 12 bases between. This chain's CDR3 is CASSQGAGMRNTIYF. DNA of the CDR3: TGTGCCAGCAGCCAAGGTGCAGGAATGAGAAACACCATATATTTT.

The chain employs TRBV6-2 or TRBV6-3 and TRBJ1-1, with D maybe TRBD1 (6 bases). This CDR3 has 15 amino acids. The ends were cut back, 5 bases at V and 5 bases at J, with 18 bases in the middle. Germline CDR1 and CDR2: MNHEY and SVGEGT. CDR3 amino acids: CASSENAGVETEAFF. CDR3 sequence (DNA): TGTGCCAGCAGTGAAAATGCAGGGGTGGAAACTGAAGCTTTCTTT.

This clonotype showed up just once. This chain uses TRBV18 with TRBJ1-5, with D tentatively TRBD1 (6 bases). The germline V and J ends were trimmed by 6 bases and 3 bases, with 15 bases remaining between them. Germline CDR1 reads KGHSH; CDR2 reads LQKENI. The CDR3 loop spans 15 amino acids. The CDR3: CASSPKTGSNQPQHF. CDR3 sequence (DNA): TGTGCCAGCTCGCCCAAAACAGGGTCCAATCAGCCCCAGCATTTT.

This clonotype came up a few times. The V and J genes are TRBV6-1 and TRBJ2-1, with D possibly being TRBD1 or TRBD2 (5 bases each). Trimming removed 5 bases at V and 4 bases at J, with 18 bases between. The CDR3 runs to 16 residues. The germline V gene has CDR1 MNHNS and CDR2 SASEGT. As DNA, the CDR3 is TGTGCCAGCAGTAAATCCGGGACGGAGGTATACAATGAGCAGTTCTTC. Translation: CASSKSGTEVYNEQFF.

Ten or more counts support this clonotype. The chain recombines TRBV6-4 with TRBJ1-5; no clear D gene. CDR1 and CDR2 from the germline V gene are MRHNA and SNTAGT. V dropped 3 bases and J dropped 4 bases, with 7 bases sitting between them. This CDR3 region has 13 residues. This CDR3 reads CASSEGRNQPQHF. CDR3 nucleotides: TGTGCCAGCAGTGAAGGCAGAAATCAGCCCCAGCATTTT.

Comments on this clonotype: Only one base separates this from a far larger clonotype, so it likely reflects a read error. The chain couples TRBV6-2 or TRBV6-3 to TRBJ2-7; no clear D gene. The CDR3 is 13 residues long. CDR1 is MNHEY, CDR2 SVGEGT, per germline. Trimming removed 10 bases at V and 2 bases at J, with 15 bases between. The CDR3 region has the DNA TGTGCCACTGGGATTAGCCGGCCCTACGAGCAGTACTTC. This translates into CATGISRPYEQYF.

This clonotype came up many times. The rearrangement joins TRBV14 to TRBJ2-5; D uncertain. The length of the CDR3 is 15 residues. Germline CDR1 is SGHDN and CDR2 is FVKESK. The V and J ends lost 4 bases and 0 bases respectively, with 12 bases between them. The CDR3 DNA sequence: TGTGCCAGCAGCCGTATACCGGGCTACCAAGAGACCCAGTACTTC. Encoded protein: CASSRIPGYQETQYF.

This clonotype was found a few times. The CDR3 protein is CASSQTGGLLSEGYTF. CDR3 sequence (DNA): TGTGCCAGCAGTCAGACAGGGGGCCTCTTATCTGAAGGCTACACCTTC. J is TRBJ1-2 and V is TRBV6-1, with 10 bases that match TRBD1. The CDR3 sequence is 16 residues long. The germline V gene encodes CDR1 MNHNS and CDR2 SASEGT. V gave up 5 bases and J gave up 8 bases; unmatched junction bases: 14.

Ten or more counts support this clonotype. V gene TRBV4-1 combines with J gene TRBJ1-1, with D uncertain. CDR1 is MGHRA, CDR2 YSYEKL, per germline. This CDR3 region has 13 residues. The V gene lost 6 bases and the J gene lost 5 bases, with 13 bases spanning the gap. The CDR3 loop reads CASSSPRETEAFF. The CDR3 DNA sequence: TGCGCCAGCAGTAGCCCGCGGGAGACTGAAGCTTTCTTT.

This clonotype was counted at least ten times. V and J are TRBV10-2 and TRBJ1-1, with a tentative D call TRBD1 (5 bases). The V gene lost 6 bases and the J gene lost 1 base, with 12 bases spanning the gap. Germline assignment: CDR1 WSHSY and CDR2 SAAADI. The CDR3 runs to 14 residues. The CDR3 region has the DNA TGCGCCAGCAGCCCCCCAGGGTCGAACACTGAAGCTTTCTTT. It codes for CASSPPGSNTEAFF.

This clonotype was found many times. This sequence joins TRBV6-5 and TRBJ1-1; unclear D gene. Per the germline V gene, CDR1 is MNHEY and CDR2 is SVGAGI. The CDR3 consists of 13 residues. Trimming removed 2 bases at V and 0 bases at J, with 4 bases between. The DNA of the CDR3 is TGTGCCAGCAGTTACGACATGAACACTGAAGCTTTCTTT. Its protein is CASSYDMNTEAFF.

This clonotype was detected many times. The V and J genes are TRBV12-3 or TRBV12-4 and TRBJ1-4, with 9 nucleotides matching TRBD1. CDR3 length equals 13 residues. Unmatched junction bases numbered 5, after V lost 5 bases and J lost 10 bases. In DNA form, the CDR3 reads TGTGCCAGCAGTCGGACAGGGGTGGGAAAACTGTTTTTT. Translation gives CASSRTGVGKLFF.

This clonotype was counted ten times or more. The chain uses TRBV25-1 and TRBJ1-2, with D uncertain. The CDR3 loop spans 14 amino acids. Trimming shortened V by 2 bases and J by 4 bases, and 11 bases separated the two germline ends. Germline loops: CDR1 MGHDK, CDR2 SYGVNS. CDR3 coding DNA: TGTGCCAGCAGTGAAGGGATCCAACCCTATGGCTACACCTTC. The encoded protein is CASSEGIQPYGYTF.

This clonotype was seen many times. The chain combines TRBV5-1 with TRBJ2-2; 8 positions agree with TRBD1. The CDR3 runs 17 residues. Trimming took 5 bases from V and 5 from J; bases not matched to a gene: 14. The germline gives CDR1 SGHRS, CDR2 YFSETQ. The CDR3 DNA reads TGCGCCAGCAGGCAAACTTCCGGGACAGGTGGTACCGGGGAGCTGTTTTTT. This sequence encodes CASRQTSGTGGTGELFF.

This clonotype has a count of ten or more. The chain carries TRBV3-1 and TRBJ1-2; tentative D call: TRBD1 (6 bases). V was cut by 2 bases and J by 4 bases, with 14 bases left in between. Germline V gene sequence: CDR1 LGHDT, CDR2 YNNKEL (reference sequence). The CDR3 has 15 amino acids. CDR3 region: CASSQTTDRSYGYTF. The DNA for the CDR3 is TGTGCCAGCAGCCAAACAACGGACAGAAGCTATGGCTACACCTTC.

Many counts were recorded for this clonotype. The gene calls are TRBV5-8 and TRBJ2-3, with D tentatively TRBD2 (6 bases). Germline CDR1 and CDR2: SGHTS and YDEGEE. The CDR3 length is 19 residues. Between the trimmed V and J ends, which lost 0 bases and 2 bases, there was a span of 22 bases. CDR3 sequence: CASSLASRPDWRATDTQYF. CDR3 DNA: TGTGCCAGCAGCTTGGCCAGTCGACCGGACTGGAGGGCCACAGATACGCAGTATTTT. The variable domain in full, completed from reference TRBV5-8 and TRBJ2-3, reads EAGVTQSPTHLIKTRGQQATLRCSPISGHTSVYWYQQALGLGLQFLLWYDEGEERNRGNFPPRFSGRQFPNYSSELNVNALELEDSALYLCASSLASRPDWRATDTQYFGPGTRLTVL.

The table lists this clonotype with many counts. The V gene is TRBV5-4, the J gene TRBJ1-1; D is ambiguous. The germline gives CDR1 SGHNT, CDR2 YYREEE (reference sequence). This CDR3 is built from 12 residues. Trimming removed 2 bases from V and 8 bases from J, with 10 bases in between. The DNA for the CDR3 is TGTGCCAGCAGCTTTGACGGGGAAGAAGCTTTCTTT. Protein sequence: CASSFDGEEAFF. The variable domain in full, with the rest retrieved from reference TRBV5-4 and TRBJ1-1, is ETGVTQSPTHLIKTRGQQVTLRCSSQSGHNTVSWYQQALGQGPQFIFQYYREEENGRGNFPPRFSGLQFPNYSSELNVNALELDDSALYLCASSFDGEEAFFGQGTRLTVV.

This clonotype has a count of ten or more. The rearrangement uses TRBV6-1 and TRBJ1-1; TRBD1 might be the D (5 bases). The V gene lost 5 bases and the J gene lost 0 bases, with 16 bases spanning the gap. Germline V gene sequence: CDR1 MNHNS, CDR2 SASEGT. The CDR3 has 16 residues. This chain's CDR3 is CASSTPTGLLNTEAFF. Here the CDR3 DNA reads TGTGCCAGCAGTACGCCCACGGGACTCCTGAACACTGAAGCTTTCTTT.

The J gene is TRBJ2-7, the V gene TRBV12-3 or TRBV12-4, with D perhaps matching TRBD2 (7 bases). CDR3 size: 15 residues. Trimming cost V 5 bases and J 7 bases, with 21 bases left between them. CDR3 residues: CASSLPMGGAVEQYF. DNA for the CDR3: TGTGCCAGCAGTCTCCCTATGGGGGGGGCGGTGGAGCAGTACTTC.

This clonotype appeared a few times. This chain uses TRBV29-1 with TRBJ2-1; 9 bases match TRBD2. The trim removed 7 bases at V and 8 bases at J, leaving 9 bases unmatched. This CDR3 is 13 amino acids long. The germline V gene encodes CDR1 SQVTM and CDR2 ANQGSEA. The CDR3 DNA sequence: TGCAGCGAGATTAGCGGGGGCGCAGATGAGCAGTTCTTC. Translation gives CSEISGGADEQFF.

This clonotype was counted a few times. The chain carries TRBV6-4 and TRBJ2-5; D is unresolved. The germline gives CDR1 MRHNA, CDR2 SNTAGT. V was shortened by 3 bases and J by 7 bases, with 12 bases between the two germline ends. The CDR3 contains 13 residues. CDR3 coding DNA: TGTGCCAGCAGTGAAGTACCTTCGGGGACCCAGTACTTC. It encodes CASSEVPSGTQYF.

At least ten counts were recorded for this clonotype. V usage is TRBV5-4 and J usage is TRBJ1-4; no definite D call. In germline, CDR1 is SGHNT, CDR2 YYREEE (reference sequence). CDR3 length: 15 residues. V shed 4 bases and J shed 8 bases, with 18 bases lying between them. The CDR3 loop is CASSLVEDSGEKLFF. CDR3 coding DNA: TGTGCCAGCAGCCTCGTAGAGGACTCAGGAGAAAAACTGTTTTTT. Drawing the rest from reference TRBV5-4 and TRBJ1-4, the complete variable domain is ETGVTQSPTHLIKTRGQQVTLRCSSQSGHNTVSWYQQALGQGPQFIFQYYREEENGRGNFPPRFSGLQFPNYSSELNVNALELDDSALYLCASSLVEDSGEKLFFGSGTQLSVL.

This clonotype was counted many times. The chain recombines TRBV6-1 with TRBJ1-5; tentative D call: TRBD1 (5 bases). Germline V CDR1 and CDR2: MNHNS, SASEGT. The V end was cut by 8 bases, the J end by 5 bases, with 16 bases between. The CDR3 covers 14 residues. The CDR3 DNA reads as TGTGCCAGCGCCCTGGGCAGAGGGGATCAGCCCCAGCATTTT. Protein product: CASALGRGDQPQHF.

At least ten counts were recorded for this clonotype. The chain recombines TRBV6-1 with TRBJ2-2, with D perhaps matching TRBD1 (6 bases). Looked up from germline, CDR1 is MNHNS and CDR2 is SASEGT. Trimming left V 5 bases short and J 0 bases short, with 10 bases between. CDR3 length: 15 amino acids. CDR3 coding DNA: TGTGCCAGCAGTAGAGGACAGCCGAACACCGGGGAGCTGTTTTTT. Amino acid sequence: CASSRGQPNTGELFF.

In this sample, this clonotype turned up a few times. A much larger clone lies one base from this, so it may be a read error. Given the absence of the conserved phenylalanine or tryptophan at the CDR3 end, a read error is likely. V usage is TRBV9 and J usage is TRBJ2-1, with a tentative D call TRBD2 (6 bases). Germline CDR1 is SGDLS and CDR2 is YYNGEE. V shed 7 bases and J shed 2 bases, with 16 bases lying between them. The CDR3 is made up of 15 amino acids. CDR3 in DNA: TGTGCCAGCTCTCTCCTAGCGCCACCCTACAATGAGCAGTTCGTC. Translating gives CASSLLAPPYNEQFV.

The J gene is TRBJ1-1, the V gene TRBV25-1, with D possibly being TRBD1 (5 bases). With 0 bases removed from V and 4 bases from J, the gap between germline ends came to 9 bases. The CDR3 consists of 14 residues. Germline values: CDR1 MGHDK, CDR2 SYGVNS. The CDR3 here is CASSEYVGGTEAFF. The CDR3 DNA follows: TGTGCCAGCAGTGAATATGTGGGGGGCACTGAAGCTTTCTTT.

The chain combines TRBV6-5 with TRBJ1-2; D perhaps matches TRBD1 (5 bases). Germline assignment: CDR1 MNHEY and CDR2 SVGAGI. The CDR3 spans 16 residues. V was shortened by 0 bases and J by 7 bases, with 18 bases between the two germline ends. CDR3 DNA sequence: TGTGCCAGCAGTTACTCCCAGATTTCGGTGGGACGTGGCTACACCTTC. Translating gives CASSYSQISVGRGYTF.